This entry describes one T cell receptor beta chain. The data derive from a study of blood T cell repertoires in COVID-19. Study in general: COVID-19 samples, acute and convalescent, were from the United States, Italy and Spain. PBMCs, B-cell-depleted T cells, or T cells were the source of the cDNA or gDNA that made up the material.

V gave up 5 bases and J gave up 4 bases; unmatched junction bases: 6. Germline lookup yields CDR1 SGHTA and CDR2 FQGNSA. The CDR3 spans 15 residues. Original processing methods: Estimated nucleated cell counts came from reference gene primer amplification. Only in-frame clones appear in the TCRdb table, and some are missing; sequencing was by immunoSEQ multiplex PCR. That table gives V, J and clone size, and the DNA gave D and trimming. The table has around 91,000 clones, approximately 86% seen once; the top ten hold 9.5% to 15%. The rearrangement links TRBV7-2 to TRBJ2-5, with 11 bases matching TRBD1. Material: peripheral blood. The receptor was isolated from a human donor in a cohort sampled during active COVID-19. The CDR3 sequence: CASSVLGTGGETQYF. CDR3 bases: TGTGCCAGCAGCGTTCTGGGGACAGGGGGAGAGACCCAGTACTTC.